This passage covers 4 T cell receptor beta chains from one sample sequenced in a study of cytomegalovirus exposure and HLA in healthy donors. The PCR was carried out with 60 Vbeta primers and 13 Jbeta primers. Sequencing was performed with immunoSEQ multiplex PCR; in TCRdb, only in-frame clones are kept and a portion is missing. Of some 140,000 clones in the sample, approximately 70% were seen once. The source material was PBMCs. These receptor sequences come from a human donor in good health.

V usage is TRBV10-3 and J usage is TRBJ2-3; 8 bases map to TRBD2. Germline lookup yields CDR1 ENHRY and CDR2 SYGVKD. The CDR3 covers 15 residues. Trimming at V came to 3 bases and at J to 2 bases, leaving 4 bases not matched to a gene. The CDR3 DNA reads as TGTGCCATCAGTGAAGGGCGGGGGGCCACAGATACGCAGTATTTT. Its protein is CAISEGRGATDTQYF.

This chain links TRBV28 with TRBJ1-4; 8 bases match TRBD1. The CDR3 length is 13 residues. Germline assignment: CDR1 MDHEN and CDR2 SYDVKM. J lost 6 bases, V lost 6 bases, and 3 bases had no gene match. The CDR3 bases are TGTGCCAGCAGACAGGGGGGGGATGAAAAACTGTTTTTT. Residues: CASRQGGDEKLFF.

The chain is built from TRBV18 and TRBJ2-1; 9 positions agree with TRBD2. Germline values: CDR1 KGHSH, CDR2 LQKENI. The CDR3 is made up of 16 amino acids. The trim removed 5 bases at V and 0 bases at J, leaving 5 bases unmatched. DNA of the CDR3: TGTGCCAGCTCAACTACGACTAGCGGCTCCTACAATGAGCAGTTCTTC. Encoded protein: CASSTTTSGSYNEQFF.

The genes are TRBV11-2 and TRBJ1-1; D unclear. The germline CDR1 and CDR2 sequences are SGHAT and FQNNGV. The CDR3 length is 13 residues. V was trimmed by 7 bases and J by 5 bases, leaving 14 bases between them. The CDR3 DNA sequence: TGTGCCAGCATGCACAAGAGGAGGACTGAAGCTTTCTTT. Its protein is CASMHKRRTEAFF.